Included here is one T cell receptor beta chain sequence, with context. Ten or more counts support this clonotype. The target of this receptor is not known. No quality values exist for individual bases; no much larger clone is one base distant. The junction shows trimming of 3 bases on V and 1 base on J, plus 6 bases between the germline ends. CDR1 SGHAT and CDR2 FQNNGV were looked up in the germline V gene. Including cysteine and phenylalanine, the CDR3 has 13 amino acids. Only CDR3 DNA remains: 39 bases, in frame from the first base. Ficoll-Paque density gradient centrifugation was the method used to isolate PBMCs. The data were produced on an Illumina NovaSeq 6000. TCRalpha and TCRbeta cDNA libraries were constructed by 5'RACE with constant-segment primers, with sample barcodes and unique molecular identifiers being introduced. Trizol reagent was used to extract RNA from every sample. Library amplification was performed in two PCR steps, and a second sample barcode and Illumina TruSeq adapters were introduced in the second step. The libraries were sequenced on an Illumina NovaSeq using 2 x 150 bp paired-end reads. Per the original workflow: With migec v1.2.7, reads were demultiplexed and then collapsed into UMI-guided consensus sequences. Using mixcr v2.1.11, UMI consensuses were aligned to TRA and TRB V and J templates and then assembled into clonotypes. A clonotype was counted as expanded or contracted only if both edgeR and NoisET called the change significant, with noise models trained on biological replicates. edgeR calls used a false discovery rate-adjusted p below 0.01 and a log2 fold-change threshold of 1. As an exploratory analysis of dynamics, PCA with hierarchical clustering was applied to max-normalized trajectories of the 1000 most abundant clonotypes. Separately sequenced CD4+ and CD8+ repertoires were used to assign a CD4 or CD8 phenotype to each responding clone. The raw public data were reprocessed by TCRdb itself: fastp quality trimming at Q25, MiXCR clonotype calling, in-frame beta chains only. Identical CDR3 proteins give one entry, which carries the most common genes and DNA. What appears here as the V and J calls and clone size reflects TCRdb's work, not the paper's. A total of fewer than 650,000 distinct CDR3 sequences appear in this sample, 20% to 25% of them only once. About 8.2% of the sample is held by the ten biggest clonotypes.

The data were obtained in a study of T-cell memory formation after mild COVID-19 (dated by TCRdb to the early 2020s). With respect to the entire study: Most TCR sequence clusters were specific to one of the two donors. Two young, previously healthy adult volunteers made up the cohort, one male and one female. In a couple of donors, T-cell clones that expanded and contracted after mild COVID-19 were tracked by sequencing TCRalpha and TCRbeta repertoires over time.

Broad study findings and their caveats: SARS-CoV-2 specificity was not confirmed for the second-wave clones peaking on day 37. The study included only a couple of mild cases, and larger cohorts that include severe cases with pre-infection samples were judged to be necessary. The detection of some responding clones in pre-infection memory suggests that pre-existing cross-reactive memory T cells joined the SARS-CoV-2 response. Contracting CD4+ clones turned up mainly in the CM and EM memory subsets, whereas EMRA was where CD8+ clones were enriched. Clones that contracted from day 15 to 85 showed balanced CD4/CD8 phenotypes, whereas a second wave of clones that expanded from day 15 to 37 leaned towards CD4+.

The chain employs TRBV11-2 and TRBJ1-1; the D gene remains uncertain. Source material: PBMCs or a T cell subset sorted from them (not recorded which). The sequence came from an adult woman who had mild COVID-19 (a few samples of this study predate the infection). The sample titles of this study are shuffled in the database, so cell type and time point are left out; the donor was told from shared clones. The CDR3: CASSFSGNTEAFF. The DNA sequence is as follows: TGTGCCAGCAGCTTCTCGGGGAACACTGAAGCTTTCTTT. Supplemented by the reference TRBV11-2 and TRBJ1-1 proteins around the CDR3, the complete variable domain is EAGVAQSPRYKIIEKRQSVAFWCNPISGHATLYWYQQILGQGPKLLIQFQNNGVVDDSQLPKDRFSAERLKGVDSTLKIQPAKLEDSAVYLCASSFSGNTEAFFGQGTRLTVV.